This T cell receptor beta chain comes out of a study of CD8 T cells in ankylosing spondylitis. Study-wide findings and caveats: Reported data indicate significant enrichment of disease-linked clones within matched ankylosing spondylitis synovial fluid. Researchers report that disease-linked clones proved CD8+ and relatively rare in peripheral blood. Ankylosing spondylitis blood appeared to be characterized by a TCR beta motif of under 10 highly homologous variants. Some of the motif variants had earlier been found in reactive arthritis patients' fluid and blood.

V lost 5 bases to trimming and J lost 4 bases; unmatched junction nucleotides: 15. This CDR3 comprises 19 residues. In germline, CDR1 is SGHVS, CDR2 FQNEAQ. MiXCR, applied by TCRdb to the 5' RACE reads, yields one record per CDR3 protein. The table records more than 200,000 distinct CDR3 sequences, more than 20% of them present only once. Ten or more counts support this clonotype. Its antigen is still unknown. This clonotype was obtained from a male donor with ankylosing spondylitis or in good health (not recorded which). The sequencing input was blood, either unsorted or a sorted T cell fraction (not recorded which). The chain couples TRBV7-8 to TRBJ2-3, with 13 bases aligning to TRBD2. This CDR3 is CASSPRRRTSGGLADTQYF. The CDR3 DNA reads as TGTGCCAGCAGCCCTCGGCGCAGGACTAGCGGGGGCTTGGCAGATACGCAGTATTTT.